These T cell receptor beta chains were read from a single sample in a study of blood T cell repertoires in COVID-19. Produced via immunoSEQ multiplex PCR; TCRdb's table is partial and in-frame only. The sample carries 150,000 to 200,000 clones, about 86% recorded once. Sequenced sample: peripheral blood. The receptors stem from a man between 18 and 29 years old with active or convalescent COVID-19. The CDR3 runs from the conserved cysteine through the conserved F or W. A D gene is named only where the DNA matches it firmly. The size of a clone is reported for some rows only, either as once, few or many, or as a class for expanded clones.

D gene	V gene	J gene	clone size	CDR3 protein	CDR3 DNA
TRBD2	TRBV28	TRBJ2-3	.	CASSTTSGGSTDTQYF	TGTGCCAGCAGTACTACTAGCGGGGGAAGCACAGATACGCAGTATTTT
TRBD1	TRBV7-9	TRBJ1-1	.	CASSLAGQGRAFF	TGTGCCAGCAGCTTAGCGGGACAGGGTCGGGCTTTTTTT
TRBD1	TRBV24-1	TRBJ1-2	.	CATSDTGQGELLGYTF	TGTGCCACCAGTGATACGGGACAGGGAGAATTGCTTGGCTACACCTTC
TRBD1	TRBV24-1	TRBJ2-2	.	CATSDLRTGSSTGELFF	TGTGCCACCAGTGATTTAAGGACAGGGAGTTCCACCGGGGAGCTGTTTTTT
.	TRBV28	TRBJ1-2	.	CASSLGHYGYTF	TGTGCCAGCAGTTTAGGGCACTATGGCTACACCTTC
.	TRBV20-1	TRBJ1-1	.	CSASGGGFTEAFF	TGCAGTGCTAGTGGCGGGGGATTCACTGAAGCTTTCTTT
TRBD2	TRBV6-1	TRBJ2-3	.	CASSEAGGKYF	TGTGCCAGCAGTGAGGCGGGGGGGAAGTATTTT
.	TRBV27	TRBJ1-1	once	CASRTLNTEAFF	TGTGCCAGCAGGACTTTGAACACTGAAGCTTTCTTT
.	TRBV20-1	TRBJ2-7	.	CSAREGVEYF	TGCAGTGCTAGAGAGGGCGTCGAGTACTTC
.	TRBV27	TRBJ1-1	.	CASSTGGIGEAFF	TGTGCCAGCAGTACGGGGGGGATCGGTGAAGCTTTCTTT
TRBD1	TRBV28	TRBJ2-5	.	CASSGQEPTSRQETQYF	TGTGCCAGCAGTGGACAGGAGCCGACCTCACGCCAAGAGACCCAGTACTTC
.	TRBV18	TRBJ2-2	.	CASSPRERGTGELFF	TGTGCCAGCTCACCACGGGAGAGGGGGACCGGGGAGCTGTTTTTT
.	TRBV7-6	TRBJ1-3	few	CASASPYRSSGNTIYF	TGTGCCAGCGCGAGCCCCTACAGAAGCTCTGGAAACACCATATATTTT
.	TRBV6-5	TRBJ1-1	few	CASRNYPPEAFF	TGTGCCAGCAGGAACTATCCCCCTGAAGCTTTCTTT
TRBD1	TRBV13	TRBJ2-2	.	CASSPAGQGHTGELFF	TGTGCCAGCAGCCCGGCGGGACAGGGACACACCGGGGAGCTGTTTTTT
.	TRBV12-3/TRBV12-4	TRBJ1-1	.	CATRVLNTEAFF	TGTGCCACCCGGGTGCTGAACACTGAAGCTTTCTTT
TRBD2	TRBV18	TRBJ2-2	.	CASSPSTSSTGELFF	TGTGCCAGCTCACCGTCGACTAGCAGCACCGGGGAGCTGTTTTTT
TRBD2	TRBV6-6	TRBJ2-3	.	CASSYTTSGSTDTQYF	TGTGCCAGCAGTTACACGACTAGCGGTAGCACAGATACGCAGTATTTT
TRBD1	TRBV13	TRBJ1-1	.	CASSPRDSQAFF	TGTGCCAGCAGCCCTAGGGACAGCCAAGCTTTCTTT
.	TRBV4-2	TRBJ2-2	.	CASSQRSGNTGELFF	TGTGCCAGCAGCCAAAGGAGTGGGAACACCGGGGAGCTGTTTTTT
.	TRBV9	TRBJ2-7	.	CASRDSALDYEQYF	TGTGCCAGCAGGGACAGTGCGTTGGATTACGAGCAGTACTTC
TRBD1	TRBV24-1	TRBJ2-1	.	CATSDLPGTGLNNEQFF	TGTGCCACCAGTGATTTGCCAGGGACAGGGTTAAACAATGAGCAGTTCTTC
.	TRBV7-9	TRBJ1-6	.	CASSLSAGSPLHF	TGTGCCAGCAGCTTATCGGCGGGTTCACCCCTCCACTTT
TRBD1	TRBV24-1	TRBJ2-2	.	CATSDTTGGNTGELFF	TGTGCCACCAGTGATACGACAGGGGGCAACACCGGGGAGCTGTTTTTT
.	TRBV6-6	TRBJ2-7	few	CASSSTAPEQYF	TGTGCCAGCAGTTCGACAGCGCCGGAGCAGTACTTC
TRBD1	TRBV27	TRBJ2-2	.	CASSWTGSNTGELFF	TGTGCCAGCAGTTGGACAGGGTCGAACACCGGGGAGCTGTTTTTT
TRBD1	TRBV6-2/TRBV6-3	TRBJ1-2	.	CASSPAPDRGGGYTF	TGTGCCAGCAGTCCCGCCCCGGACAGGGGTGGGGGCTACACCTTC
.	TRBV7-9	TRBJ1-1	.	CASSPLEGGLNTEAFF	TGTGCCAGCAGCCCTTTGGAAGGGGGATTAAACACTGAAGCTTTCTTT
TRBD1	TRBV2	TRBJ1-2	.	CASSEGQGTANYGYTF	TGTGCCAGCAGTGAGGGACAGGGGACAGCAAACTATGGCTACACCTTC
.	TRBV14	TRBJ1-2	.	CASSFTGIGGYTF	TGTGCCAGCAGCTTTACAGGGATCGGTGGCTACACCTTC
TRBD2	TRBV6-2/TRBV6-3	TRBJ2-1	.	CASSPGTSGSVSLSVYDEQFF	TGTGCCAGCAGTCCCGGGACTAGCGGGAGCGTGAGCCTGAGCGTATATGATGAGCAGTTCTTC
.	TRBV29-1	TRBJ2-7	.	CSVRYASGEQYF	TGCAGCGTTAGGTACGCGTCGGGGGAGCAGTACTTC
.	TRBV6-1	TRBJ1-3	.	CASSEGVGRGWDTIYF	TGTGCCAGCAGTGAAGGTGTGGGCAGGGGTTGGGACACCATATATTTT
TRBD1	TRBV19	TRBJ2-5	.	CASSWGQSYQETQYF	TGTGCCAGTAGTTGGGGACAGAGCTACCAAGAGACCCAGTACTTC
TRBD2	TRBV2	TRBJ2-3	.	CASSERAFGGASTDTQYF	TGTGCCAGCAGTGAAAGGGCCTTCGGGGGGGCTAGCACAGATACGCAGTATTTT
TRBD1	TRBV6-5	TRBJ2-2	.	CASSPGQGGLFF	TGTGCCAGCAGTCCCGGACAGGGAGGGCTGTTTTTT
TRBD1	TRBV2	TRBJ2-3	.	CASRLTGSSTDTQYF	TGTGCCAGCAGACTGACAGGGTCCTCCACAGATACGCAGTATTTT
.	TRBV7-2	TRBJ2-7	.	CASSLATGIYYEQYF	TGTGCCAGCAGCTTAGCTACAGGGATTTACTACGAGCAGTACTTC
TRBD2	TRBV29-1	TRBJ2-7	.	CSVRPFVAGEGEQYF	TGCAGCGTTAGGCCGTTCGTAGCGGGAGAGGGCGAGCAGTACTTC
.	TRBV27	TRBJ1-2	.	CASSTARALYGYTF	TGTGCCAGCAGCACCGCGAGGGCCTTGTATGGCTACACCTTC
TRBD1	TRBV12-5	TRBJ1-1	.	CASGSNQGGGTEAFF	TGTGCTAGTGGGTCCAACCAAGGGGGCGGCACTGAAGCTTTCTTT
.	TRBV9	TRBJ2-1	.	CASSVLSGPYNEQFF	TGTGCCAGCAGCGTCCTTAGCGGTCCCTACAATGAGCAGTTCTTC
TRBD1	TRBV5-5	TRBJ1-2	.	CASSSFGTGNYGYTF	TGTGCCAGCAGCTCCTTCGGGACAGGGAATTATGGCTACACCTTC
.	TRBV28	TRBJ1-4	once	CASSLQEFNEKLFF	TGTGCCAGCAGTTTGCAGGAATTTAATGAAAAACTGTTTTTT